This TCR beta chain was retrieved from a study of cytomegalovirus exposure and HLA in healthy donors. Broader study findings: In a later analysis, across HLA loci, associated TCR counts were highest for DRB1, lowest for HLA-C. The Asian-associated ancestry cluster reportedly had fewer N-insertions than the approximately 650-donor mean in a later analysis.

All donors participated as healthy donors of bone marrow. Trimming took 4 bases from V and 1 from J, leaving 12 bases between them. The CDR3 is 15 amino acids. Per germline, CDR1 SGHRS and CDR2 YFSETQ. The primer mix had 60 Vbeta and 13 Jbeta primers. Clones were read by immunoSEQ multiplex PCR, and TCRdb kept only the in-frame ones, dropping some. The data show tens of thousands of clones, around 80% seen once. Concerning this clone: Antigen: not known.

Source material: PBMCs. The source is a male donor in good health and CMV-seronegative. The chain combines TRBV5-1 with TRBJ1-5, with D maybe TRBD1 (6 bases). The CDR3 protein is CASSREGQSNQPQHF. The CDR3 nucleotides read TGCGCCAGCAGCCGTGAAGGACAGAGCAATCAGCCCCAGCATTTT.